The present T cell receptor (beta chain) was sequenced within a study of blood T cell repertoires in COVID-19. The overall study: Spain, Italy and the United States supplied samples that represented acute and convalescent COVID-19. T cells, B-cell-depleted T cells, or PBMCs supplied cDNA or gDNA.

Study processing details: By means of reference gene primer amplification, nucleated cell counts were estimated. Clones were read by immunoSEQ multiplex PCR, and TCRdb kept only the in-frame ones, dropping some. V, J and clone size derive from that table, while D and trimming were established from the DNA sequence. The repertoire holds about 80,000 clones, about 78% seen once, with approximately 15% in the top ten. The CDR3 contains 13 residues. V was pared by 1 base and J by 2 bases, with 5 bases between. The source of this sequence is a human donor in a cohort sampled during active COVID-19. The chain carries TRBV12-3 or TRBV12-4 and TRBJ2-5, with D uncertain. Source material: peripheral blood. Here the CDR3 DNA reads TGTGCCAGCAGTTTAGTATTACAAGAGACCCAGTACTTC. It yields the protein CASSLVLQETQYF.